Described below is a single T cell receptor (beta chain) sequence and its context. The V gene end was trimmed by 5 bases and the J gene end by 3 bases; junction bases not matched to a gene: 3. The CDR3 extends over 13 amino acids. Germline lookup yields CDR1 MNHEY and CDR2 SVGAGI. The data belong to a study of blood T cell repertoires in COVID-19. At the level of the study: COVID-19 samples, acute and convalescent, were from the United States, Italy and Spain. T cells, B-cell-depleted T cells, or PBMCs supplied cDNA or gDNA.

In Seattle, patients joined the study during active infection and were tracked longitudinally. Authors' analysis steps: Quantification of nucleated cells was approximated via reference gene primer amplification. Repertoires were generated with immunoSEQ multiplex PCR, while TCRdb's copy carries only in-frame clones and drops some. That table is the source of V, J and clone size, and D and trimming were worked out from the DNA. Of 60,000 to 90,000 clones listed, roughly 84% are singletons. The V call is TRBV6-5, the J call TRBJ1-1, with 7 bases matching TRBD1. The clonotype originates from a man aged 55 to 70 with COVID-19, enrolled during active disease. Sequenced material: peripheral blood. CDR3 in amino acids: CASSLTGYTEAFF. The DNA for the CDR3 is TGTGCCAGCAGTCTGACAGGGTACACTGAAGCTTTCTTT.